The 18 T cell receptor beta chains below all came from one sample that was sequenced in a study of cytomegalovirus exposure and HLA in healthy donors. Generated by immunoSEQ multiplex PCR, the TCRdb table keeps only in-frame clones and is missing some. The sample has approximately 150,000 clones; approximately 86% are singletons. Specimen: PBMCs. The receptors stem from a man aged 18 to 29 in good health and CMV-seropositive.

CDR3 nucleotide sequence: TGCGCCAGCAGCCAAGGGGCTGGCTACACCTTC. The encoded protein is CASSQGAGYTF. The chain uses TRBV4-1 and TRBJ1-2; D gene uncertain. V was clipped by 1 base and J by 7 bases, with 4 bases between them. The CDR3 consists of 11 residues. CDR1 is MGHRA, CDR2 YSYEKL, per germline.

The V and J genes are TRBV29-1 and TRBJ2-3, with D uncertain. Per germline, CDR1 SQVTM and CDR2 ANQGSEA. Trimming left V 7 bases short and J 6 bases short, with 11 bases between. CDR3 length: 11 amino acids. The CDR3 reads CSAAGSDTQYF. As DNA, the CDR3 is TGCAGCGCCGCCGGGTCCGATACGCAGTATTTT.

The chain employs TRBV5-1 and TRBJ2-7; D might be TRBD1 (6 bases). Trimming stripped 4 bases from V and 2 bases from J, with 16 bases between. Germline V gene sequence: CDR1 SGHRS, CDR2 YFSETQ. The CDR3 is 15 amino acids. CDR3 amino acids: CASSLLNRDPYEQYF. The CDR3 region has the DNA TGCGCCAGCAGCCTTCTAAACAGGGATCCCTACGAGCAGTACTTC. The complete variable domain, with remaining parts taken from reference TRBV5-1 and TRBJ2-7, reads KAGVTQTPRYLIKTRGQQVTLSCSPISGHRSVSWYQQTPGQGLQFLFEYFSETQRNKGNFPGRFSGRQFSNSRSEMNVSTLELGDSALYLCASSLLNRDPYEQYFGPGTRLTVT.

This sequence joins TRBV6-1 and TRBJ1-4, with D possibly being TRBD1 (6 bases). Trimming removed 6 bases at V and 0 bases at J, with 8 bases between. The length of the CDR3 is 14 residues. In germline, CDR1 is MNHNS, CDR2 SASEGT. CDR3 nucleotides: TGTGCCAGCAGAAGGACAGCAACTAATGAAAAACTGTTTTTT. Translated, it gives CASRRTATNEKLFF.

The chain links TRBV7-2 to TRBJ2-7, with no clear D. Germline-derived CDR1 and CDR2 are SGHTA and FQGNSA. The CDR3 covers 15 residues. The germline V and J ends were trimmed by 4 bases and 2 bases, with 15 bases remaining between them. The CDR3 loop reads CASSSAVSEPYEQYF. The CDR3 region has the DNA TGTGCCAGCAGCTCAGCTGTATCGGAGCCCTACGAGCAGTACTTC.

CDR3 loop: CASSSQTSGTFTYEQYF. The CDR3 nucleotides are TGTGCCAGTAGTTCCCAGACTAGCGGGACTTTTACCTACGAGCAGTACTTC. This chain uses TRBV19 with TRBJ2-7; 11 bases align to TRBD2. Trimming cost V 5 bases and J 2 bases; bases outside gene matches: 11. This CDR3 region has 17 residues. Germline V gene lookup returns CDR1 LNHDA and CDR2 SQIVND (reference sequence).

J is TRBJ2-3 and V is TRBV14; TRBD1 matches at 11 bases. V shed 5 bases, J shed 5 bases, and the junction held 6 bases outside the gene matches. The CDR3 has 15 residues. Germline V gene sequence: CDR1 SGHDN, CDR2 FVKESK. The CDR3 nucleotides are TGTGCCAGCAGCTTACGGACAGGGGGCAGAGATACGCAGTATTTT. It encodes CASSLRTGGRDTQYF.

The chain links TRBV5-6 to TRBJ2-1; TRBD2 is a possible D gene (5 bases). From germline, CDR1 is SGHDT and CDR2 YYEEEE. This CDR3 is 13 amino acids long. Between the trimmed V and J ends, which lost 5 bases and 6 bases, there was a span of 12 bases. The CDR3 nucleotides read TGTGCCAGCAGACTTAGCGTCTCCAATGAGCAGTTCTTC. It encodes CASRLSVSNEQFF.

The chain has TRBV5-1 and TRBJ2-5, with D possibly matching TRBD2 (5 bases). Trimming pared 0 bases from V and 2 bases from J, leaving 5 bases between. Germline CDR1 SGHRS, CDR2 YFSETQ. The CDR3 length is 13 residues. The CDR3 is CASSLGEQETQYF. The CDR3 DNA reads TGCGCCAGCAGCTTGGGGGAGCAAGAGACCCAGTACTTC.

This chain connects TRBV9 to TRBJ2-5; possibly TRBD2 for D (7 bases). The length of the CDR3 is 14 residues. Trimming took 0 bases from V and 10 from J, leaving 16 bases between them. Germline V gene data show CDR1 as SGDLS and CDR2 as YYNGEE. The CDR3 nucleotides read TGTGCCAGCAGCGTAGGGGGGCAAGCGGGGATCCAGTACTTC. Protein sequence: CASSVGGQAGIQYF.

The chain joins TRBV27 to TRBJ1-1; D call uncertain. The CDR3 totals 14 residues. The germline V gene has CDR1 MNHEY and CDR2 SMNVEV (reference sequence). V dropped 9 bases and J dropped 5 bases, with 19 bases sitting between them. The CDR3: CASGVGRRWTEAFF. Here the CDR3 DNA reads TGTGCCAGTGGCGTGGGCCGGCGTTGGACTGAAGCTTTCTTT.

This sequence joins TRBV2 and TRBJ2-7; 7 nucleotides agree with TRBD1. Unmatched junction bases numbered 6, after V lost 3 bases and J lost 4 bases. Per the germline V gene, CDR1 is SNHLY and CDR2 is FYNNEI. The length of the CDR3 is 14 residues. This chain's CDR3 is CASSDVGGFYEQYF. CDR3 nucleotides: TGTGCCAGCAGTGATGTAGGGGGCTTTTACGAGCAGTACTTC.

The chain combines TRBV27 with TRBJ1-6; 7 bases are shared with TRBD1. J was trimmed by 0 bases and V by 6 bases; bases with no gene match: 2. Germline CDR1 and CDR2: MNHEY and SMNVEV (reference sequence). CDR3 length equals 15 residues. CDR3 residues: CASRTGSSYNSPLHF. CDR3 DNA sequence: TGTGCCAGCAGGACAGGGAGCTCCTATAATTCACCCCTCCACTTT.

The chain uses TRBV7-9 and TRBJ1-1; 7 nucleotides align to TRBD1. The CDR3 runs to 16 residues. Germline loops: CDR1 SEHNR, CDR2 FQNEAQ (reference sequence). Trimming cost V 1 base and J 0 bases; bases outside gene matches: 5. As DNA, the CDR3 is TGTGCCAGCAGCTTAGAGGGGGCGTTAATGAACACTGAAGCTTTCTTT. Translating gives CASSLEGALMNTEAFF.

The chain has TRBV28 and TRBJ1-1, with a possible D match to TRBD1 (5 bases). Germline-derived CDR1 and CDR2 are MDHEN and SYDVKM. The V and J ends lost 1 base and 4 bases respectively, with 19 bases between them. CDR3 length equals 17 residues. The CDR3 sequence is CASSLFSLGRASTEAFF. The DNA of the CDR3 is TGTGCCAGCAGTTTATTCTCTTTGGGCAGGGCATCCACTGAAGCTTTCTTT. Together with reference TRBV28 and TRBJ1-1, the CDR3 gives the full variable domain: DVKVTQSSRYLVKRTGEKVFLECVQDMDHENMFWYRQDPGLGLRLIYFSYDVKMKEKGDIPEGYSVSREKKERFSLILESASTNQTSMYLCASSLFSLGRASTEAFFGQGTRLTVV.

The V call is TRBV28, the J call TRBJ2-1; D is perhaps TRBD2 (6 bases). Trimming cost V 4 bases and J 5 bases, with 12 bases left between them. Germline V CDR1 and CDR2: MDHEN, SYDVKM. CDR3 length equals 14 residues. CDR3 nucleotide sequence: TGTGCCAGCAGTTATTTAGCGGTGCACAATGAGCAGTTCTTC. Protein: CASSYLAVHNEQFF.

V and J are TRBV15 and TRBJ2-2; weak D call: TRBD1 (5 bases). The germline gives CDR1 LNHNV, CDR2 YYDKDF (reference sequence). This CDR3 is built from 14 residues. V lost 1 base, J lost 4 bases, and 7 bases lay in between. CDR3 coding DNA: TGTGCCACCAGCAGAGGCAGGGTCACCGGGGAGCTGTTTTTT. Translated, it gives CATSRGRVTGELFF.

The rearrangement joins TRBV7-8 to TRBJ1-2; D ambiguous. The CDR3 has 14 amino acids. Germline V gene sequence: CDR1 SGHVS, CDR2 FQNEAQ. V was clipped by 5 bases and J by 3 bases, with 13 bases between them. CDR3 DNA: TGTGCCAGCAGCCCCCCTGAGGCGCACTATGGCTACACCTTC. Translation gives CASSPPEAHYGYTF.